The source of this T cell receptor (beta chain) is a study of cytomegalovirus exposure and HLA in healthy donors. Overall study: Early on, a data release was issued that held roughly 80 million unique TCRs from HLA-typed donors. Study findings and constraints: Accurate HLA-A and HLA-B prediction from TCR beta sequences was reported for most subjects.

For this clone: Its target is unknown.

While unrecorded immune exposures were likely, the donors were nominally healthy when sampled. Germline V gene data show CDR1 as SGHKS and CDR2 as YYEKEE (reference sequence). V gave up 0 bases and J gave up 6 bases, with 10 bases separating them. The CDR3 is made up of 14 amino acids. Amplification used 60 Vbeta primers and 13 Jbeta primers. Original processing notes: In a later analysis, of 80 million to 90 million unique beta chains, about 10 million appeared in at least two donors. Here immunoSEQ multiplex PCR was the method, and the copy in TCRdb shows in-frame clones only, minus some. V and J calls and clone size are copied from that table; D and trimming were computed from the DNA. This table has about 34,000 clones, 80% to 90% appearing once.

This clonotype originated in a boy aged 10-17 years in good health and CMV-seronegative. The chain carries TRBV5-5 and TRBJ1-5; D remains ambiguous. Sequencing was carried out using PBMCs. CDR3 sequence (DNA): TGTGCCAGCAGCTTGGAAGGCGGATTTCAGCCCCAGCATTTT. It codes for CASSLEGGFQPQHF.